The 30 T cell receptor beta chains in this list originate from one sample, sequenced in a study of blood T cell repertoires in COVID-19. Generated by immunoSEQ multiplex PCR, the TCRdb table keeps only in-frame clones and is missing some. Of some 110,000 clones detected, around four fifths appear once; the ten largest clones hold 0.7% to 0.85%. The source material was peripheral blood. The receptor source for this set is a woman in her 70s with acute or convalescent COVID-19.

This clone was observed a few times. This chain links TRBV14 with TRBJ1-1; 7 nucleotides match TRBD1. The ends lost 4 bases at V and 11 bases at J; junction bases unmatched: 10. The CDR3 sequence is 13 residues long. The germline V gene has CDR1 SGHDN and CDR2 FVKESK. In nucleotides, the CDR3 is TGTGCCAGCAGCCCCCCACGAGGGGGCCGCGCTTTCTTT. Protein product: CASSPPRGGRAFF.

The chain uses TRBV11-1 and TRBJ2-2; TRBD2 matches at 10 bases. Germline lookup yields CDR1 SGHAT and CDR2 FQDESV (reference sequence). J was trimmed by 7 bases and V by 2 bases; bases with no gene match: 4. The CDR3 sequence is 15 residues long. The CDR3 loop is CASSLRLAGDGELFF. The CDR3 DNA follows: TGTGCCAGCAGCTTACGGCTAGCGGGGGACGGGGAGCTGTTTTTT.

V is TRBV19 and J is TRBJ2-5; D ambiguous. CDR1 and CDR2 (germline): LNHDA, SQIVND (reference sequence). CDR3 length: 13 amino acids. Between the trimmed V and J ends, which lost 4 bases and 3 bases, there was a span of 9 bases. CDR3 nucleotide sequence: TGTGCCAGTAGTAGAGTAGTGGAAGAGACCCAGTACTTC. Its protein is CASSRVVEETQYF. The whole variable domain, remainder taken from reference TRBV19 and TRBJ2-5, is DGGITQSPKYLFRKEGQNVTLSCEQNLNHDAMYWYRQDPGQGLRLIYYSQIVNDFQKGDIAEGYSVSREKKESFPLTVTSAQKNPTAFYLCASSRVVEETQYFGPGTRLLVL.

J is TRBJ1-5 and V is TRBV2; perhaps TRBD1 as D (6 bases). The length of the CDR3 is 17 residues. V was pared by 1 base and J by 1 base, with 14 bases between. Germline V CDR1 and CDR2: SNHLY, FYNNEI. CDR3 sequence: CASSEVARGSSNQPQHF. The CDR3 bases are TGTGCCAGCAGTGAAGTGGCAAGGGGGTCCAGCAATCAGCCCCAGCATTTT.

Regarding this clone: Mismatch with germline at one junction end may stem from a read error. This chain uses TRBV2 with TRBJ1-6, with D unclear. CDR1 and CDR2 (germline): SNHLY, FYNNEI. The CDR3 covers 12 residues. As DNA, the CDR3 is TGTGCCAGCACCGAAGCTGGGCGAAAGAGGGACTTT. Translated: CASTEAGRKRDF.

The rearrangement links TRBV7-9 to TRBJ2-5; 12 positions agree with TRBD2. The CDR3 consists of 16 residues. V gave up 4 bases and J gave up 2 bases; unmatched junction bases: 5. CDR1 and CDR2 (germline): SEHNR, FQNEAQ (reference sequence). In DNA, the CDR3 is TGTGCCAGCAGCTCGTTGACTAGCGGGGGTCAAGAGACCCAGTACTTC. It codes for CASSSLTSGGQETQYF.

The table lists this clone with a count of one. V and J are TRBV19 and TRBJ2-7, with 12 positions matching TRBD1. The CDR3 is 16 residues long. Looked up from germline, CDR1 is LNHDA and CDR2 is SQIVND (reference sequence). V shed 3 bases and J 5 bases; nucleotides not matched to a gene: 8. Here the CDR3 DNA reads TGTGCCAGTAGTATGATCCCGGGACAGGGGGCACACGAGCAGTACTTC. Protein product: CASSMIPGQGAHEQYF.

The DNA of the CDR3 is TGCAGCGTCCCGGCCGGGGGTGGAGAGACCCAGTACTTC. Amino acid sequence: CSVPAGGGETQYF. The chain employs TRBV29-1 and TRBJ2-5, with D perhaps TRBD2 (6 bases). This CDR3 region has 13 residues. V lost 6 bases and J lost 4, with 15 bases in between. Per the germline V gene, CDR1 is SQVTM and CDR2 is ANQGSEA.

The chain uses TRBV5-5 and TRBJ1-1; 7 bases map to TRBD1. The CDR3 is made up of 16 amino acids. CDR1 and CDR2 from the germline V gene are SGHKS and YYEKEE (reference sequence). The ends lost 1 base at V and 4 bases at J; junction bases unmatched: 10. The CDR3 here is CASSLQGLAGGTEAFF. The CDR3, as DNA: TGTGCCAGCAGCTTGCAGGGATTAGCAGGGGGCACTGAAGCTTTCTTT.

DNA of the CDR3: TGTGCCAGCAGCCAAGAGGCGGGACGAGTCGAGCAGTACTTC. Residues: CASSQEAGRVEQYF. The chain couples TRBV4-2 to TRBJ2-7, with D perhaps TRBD2 (6 bases). The CDR3 is 14 residues long. V lost 0 bases and J lost 6, with 12 bases in between. Germline-derived CDR1 and CDR2 are LGHNA and YNFKEQ.

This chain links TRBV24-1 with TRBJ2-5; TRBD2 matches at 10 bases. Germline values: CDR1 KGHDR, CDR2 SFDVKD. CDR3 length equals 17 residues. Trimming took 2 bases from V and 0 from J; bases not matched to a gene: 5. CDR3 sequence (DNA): TGTGCCACCAGTGATTCTCGGACTAGCGGAAACCAAGAGACCCAGTACTTC. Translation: CATSDSRTSGNQETQYF.

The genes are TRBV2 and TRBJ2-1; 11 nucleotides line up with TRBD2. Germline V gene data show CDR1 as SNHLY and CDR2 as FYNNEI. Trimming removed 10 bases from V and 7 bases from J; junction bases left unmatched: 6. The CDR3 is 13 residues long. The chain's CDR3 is CATLAGGRNEQFF. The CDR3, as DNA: TGTGCCACGTTAGCGGGGGGGCGGAATGAGCAGTTCTTC.

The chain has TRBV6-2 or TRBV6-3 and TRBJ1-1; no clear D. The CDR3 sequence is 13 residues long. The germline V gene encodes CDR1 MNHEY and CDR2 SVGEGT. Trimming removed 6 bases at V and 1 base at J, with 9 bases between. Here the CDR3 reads CASSPTRNTEAFF. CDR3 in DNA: TGTGCCAGCAGCCCGACAAGGAACACTGAAGCTTTCTTT.

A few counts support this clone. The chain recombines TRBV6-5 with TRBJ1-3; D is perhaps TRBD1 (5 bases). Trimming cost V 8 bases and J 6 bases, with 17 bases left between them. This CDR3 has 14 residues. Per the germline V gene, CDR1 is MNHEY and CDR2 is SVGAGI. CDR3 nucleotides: TGTGCCAGCTCTCGGACACTCGGCGCAAACACCATATATTTT. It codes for CASSRTLGANTIYF.

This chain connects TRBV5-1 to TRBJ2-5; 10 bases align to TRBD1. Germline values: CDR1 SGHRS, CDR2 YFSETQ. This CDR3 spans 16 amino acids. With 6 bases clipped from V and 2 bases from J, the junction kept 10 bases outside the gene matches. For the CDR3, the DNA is TGCGCCAGCACCCTTTGGGGACAGGGGAATCAAGAGACCCAGTACTTC. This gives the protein CASTLWGQGNQETQYF. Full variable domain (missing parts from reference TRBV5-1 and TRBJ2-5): KAGVTQTPRYLIKTRGQQVTLSCSPISGHRSVSWYQQTPGQGLQFLFEYFSETQRNKGNFPGRFSGRQFSNSRSEMNVSTLELGDSALYLCASTLWGQGNQETQYFGPGTRLLVL.

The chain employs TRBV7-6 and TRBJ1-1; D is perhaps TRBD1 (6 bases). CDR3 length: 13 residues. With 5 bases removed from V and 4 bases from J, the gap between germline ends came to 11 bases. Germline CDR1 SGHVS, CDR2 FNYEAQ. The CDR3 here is CASSQRGGTEAFF. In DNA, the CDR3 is TGTGCCAGCAGCCAAAGGGGGGGCACTGAAGCTTTCTTT.

This CDR3 is CAWSSGGDQPQHF. As DNA, the CDR3 is TGTGCCTGGAGTAGTGGCGGGGATCAGCCCCAGCATTTT. This chain joins TRBV30 and TRBJ1-5; D remains ambiguous. Germline assignment: CDR1 GTSNPN and CDR2 SVGIG (reference sequence). The CDR3 has 13 amino acids. Trimming took 2 bases from V and 5 from J, leaving 10 bases between them.

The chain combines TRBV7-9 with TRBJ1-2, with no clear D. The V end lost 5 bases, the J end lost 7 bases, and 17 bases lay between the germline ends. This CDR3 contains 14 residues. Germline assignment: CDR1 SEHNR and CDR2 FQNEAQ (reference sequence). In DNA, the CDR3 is TGTGCCAGCAGCCCCGTGGGAGGAACGCCTGGCTACACCTTC. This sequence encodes CASSPVGGTPGYTF.

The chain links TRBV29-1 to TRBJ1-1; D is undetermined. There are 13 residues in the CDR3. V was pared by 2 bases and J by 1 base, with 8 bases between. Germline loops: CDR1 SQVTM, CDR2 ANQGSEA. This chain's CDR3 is CSVERRQNTEAFF. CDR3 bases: TGCAGCGTTGAAAGACGACAGAACACTGAAGCTTTCTTT.

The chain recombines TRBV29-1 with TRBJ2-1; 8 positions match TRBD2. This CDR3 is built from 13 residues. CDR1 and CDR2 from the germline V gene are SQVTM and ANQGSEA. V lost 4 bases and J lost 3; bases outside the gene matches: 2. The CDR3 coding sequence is TGCAGCGTTGGCGGGGGGATCTACAATGAGCAGTTCTTC. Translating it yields CSVGGGIYNEQFF.

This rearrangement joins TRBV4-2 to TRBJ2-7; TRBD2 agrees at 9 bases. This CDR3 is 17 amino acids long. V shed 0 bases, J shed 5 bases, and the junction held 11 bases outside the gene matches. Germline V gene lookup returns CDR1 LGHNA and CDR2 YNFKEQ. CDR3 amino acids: CASSQEGLAGGPHEQYF. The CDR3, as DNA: TGTGCCAGCAGCCAAGAAGGATTGGCGGGAGGGCCCCACGAGCAGTACTTC.

CDR3 protein: CASSRTGTGTYEQYF. The CDR3 DNA sequence: TGTGCCAGCAGTCGTACCGGGACAGGGACCTACGAGCAGTACTTC. The chain employs TRBV6-2 or TRBV6-3 and TRBJ2-7; TRBD1 agrees at 9 bases. CDR3 length equals 15 residues. Trimming took 5 bases from V and 2 from J; bases not matched to a gene: 7. The germline V gene encodes CDR1 MNHEY and CDR2 SVGEGT.

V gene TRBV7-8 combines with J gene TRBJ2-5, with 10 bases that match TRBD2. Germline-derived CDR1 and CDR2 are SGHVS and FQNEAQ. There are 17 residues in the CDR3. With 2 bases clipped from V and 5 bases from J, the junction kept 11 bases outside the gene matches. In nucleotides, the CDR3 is TGTGCCAGCAGCTTACCAAGCAGCGGGGGGGCTGGGGAGACCCAGTACTTC. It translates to CASSLPSSGGAGETQYF.

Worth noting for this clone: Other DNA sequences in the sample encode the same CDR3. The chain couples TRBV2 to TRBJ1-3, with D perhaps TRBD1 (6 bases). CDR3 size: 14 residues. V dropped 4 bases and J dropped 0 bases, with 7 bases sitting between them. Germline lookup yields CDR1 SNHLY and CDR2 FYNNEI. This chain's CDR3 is CASSGGGSGNTIYF. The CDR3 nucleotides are TGTGCCAGCAGTGGAGGGGGCTCTGGAAACACCATATATTTT.

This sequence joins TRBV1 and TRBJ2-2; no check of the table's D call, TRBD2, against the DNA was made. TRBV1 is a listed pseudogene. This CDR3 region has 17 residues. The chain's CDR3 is CTSSQFSTSGGTGELFF. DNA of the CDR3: TGCACCAGCAGCCAATTCTCGACTAGCGGGGGTACCGGGGAGCTGTTTTTT.

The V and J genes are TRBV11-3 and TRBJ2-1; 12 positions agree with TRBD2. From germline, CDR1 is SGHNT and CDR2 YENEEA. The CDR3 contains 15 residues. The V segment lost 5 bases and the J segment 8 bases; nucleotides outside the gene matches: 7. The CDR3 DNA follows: TGTGCCAGCAGCCCCGGACTAGCGGGAATCCATGAGCAGTTCTTC. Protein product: CASSPGLAGIHEQFF.

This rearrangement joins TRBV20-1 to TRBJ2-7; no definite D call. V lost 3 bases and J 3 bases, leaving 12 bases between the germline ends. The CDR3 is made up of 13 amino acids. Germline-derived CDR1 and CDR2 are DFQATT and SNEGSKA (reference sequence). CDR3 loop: CSASFPPLYEQYF. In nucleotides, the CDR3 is TGCAGTGCTAGTTTCCCTCCCCTCTACGAGCAGTACTTC.

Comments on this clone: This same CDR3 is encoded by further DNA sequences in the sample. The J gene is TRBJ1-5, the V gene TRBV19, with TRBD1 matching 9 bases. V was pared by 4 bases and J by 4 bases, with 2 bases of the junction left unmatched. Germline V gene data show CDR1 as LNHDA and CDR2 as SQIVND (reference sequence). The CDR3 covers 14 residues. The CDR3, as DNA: TGTGCCAGTAGTACGGGGACAGGGAATCAGCCCCAGCATTTT. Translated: CASSTGTGNQPQHF.

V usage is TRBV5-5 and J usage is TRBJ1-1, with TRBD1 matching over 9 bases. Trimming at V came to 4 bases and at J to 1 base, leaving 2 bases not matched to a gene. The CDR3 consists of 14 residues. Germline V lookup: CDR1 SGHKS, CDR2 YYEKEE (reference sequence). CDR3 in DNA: TGTGCCAGCAGCAAACAGGGGGCGAACACTGAAGCTTTCTTT. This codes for CASSKQGANTEAFF.

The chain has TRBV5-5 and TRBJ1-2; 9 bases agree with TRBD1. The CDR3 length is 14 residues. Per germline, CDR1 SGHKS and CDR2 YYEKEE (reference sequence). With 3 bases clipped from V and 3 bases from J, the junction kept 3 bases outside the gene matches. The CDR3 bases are TGTGCCAGCAGCTCACAGGGGGCTGACTATGGCTACACCTTC. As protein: CASSSQGADYGYTF.